This TCR beta chain was recovered during a study of cytomegalovirus exposure and HLA in healthy donors. Study-wide results and caveats: Later on, a genetic analysis was performed. It linked a missense variant in DCLRE1C with V- and J-gene trimming of TCR beta.

Notes on this clone: Its specificity is not known. The same CDR3 can be traced to other DNA sequences in this sample.

V was clipped by 5 bases and J by 7 bases; unmatched bases: 5. CDR1 is SEHNR and CDR2 is FQNEAQ in the germline V gene (reference sequence). The CDR3 sequence is 14 residues long. A multiplex PCR was run with 60 Vbeta primers and 13 Jbeta primers. Sequencing used immunoSEQ multiplex PCR; TCRdb keeps in-frame clones, though not all of them. The sample records some 150,000 clones, roughly 80% being singletons. Although they were nominally healthy when sampled, donors likely had unrecorded immune exposures. The V gene is TRBV7-9, the J gene TRBJ1-6; 7 bases agree with TRBD1. What was sequenced was PBMCs. This TCR was recovered from a male donor in good health and CMV-seronegative. DNA of the CDR3: TGTGCCAGCAGCCTGGAGGGACAGAATTCACCCCTCCACTTT. This translates into CASSLEGQNSPLHF.